A single sample gave rise to the 4 T cell receptor beta chains below, sequenced in a study of blood T cell repertoires in COVID-19. TCRdb keeps only in-frame clones here, not all; method: immunoSEQ multiplex PCR. The repertoire holds 180,000 or so clones, with 80% to 90% as singletons. The specimen was peripheral blood. The receptors stem from a woman in her sixties with COVID-19, enrolled during active disease.

This chain joins TRBV15 and TRBJ2-3, with 9 bases identical to TRBD1. Unmatched junction bases numbered 9, after V lost 8 bases and J lost 3 bases. CDR3 length equals 15 residues. Germline V gives CDR1 LNHNV, CDR2 YYDKDF (reference sequence). The CDR3 is CATSPRGQGTDTQYF. The CDR3 DNA follows: TGTGCCACCTCCCCCAGGGGACAGGGTACAGATACGCAGTATTTT.

This clone has just one count. J is TRBJ1-2 and V is TRBV4-3; no clear D gene. From germline, CDR1 is LGHNA and CDR2 YSLEER. The CDR3 is made up of 15 amino acids. V lost 4 bases to trimming and J lost 0 bases, with 12 bases between them. This chain's CDR3 is CASSPTAGANYGYTF. In DNA form, the CDR3 reads TGCGCCAGCAGCCCGACCGCAGGTGCTAACTATGGCTACACCTTC.

On this clone itself: This sample includes further DNA sequences coding for the same CDR3. The chain has TRBV30 and TRBJ1-3; 8 bases line up with TRBD1. CDR1 is GTSNPN, CDR2 SVGIG, per germline (reference sequence). CDR3 size: 14 residues. J lost 2 bases, V lost 2 bases, and 2 bases had no gene match. DNA for the CDR3: TGTGCCTGGAGTCGGACAGGGACTGGAAACACCATATATTTT. As protein: CAWSRTGTGNTIYF.

The V gene is TRBV5-6, the J gene TRBJ1-5; 8 nucleotides match TRBD1. The CDR3 extends over 16 amino acids. V shed 2 bases and J 7 bases; nucleotides not matched to a gene: 11. CDR1 is SGHDT, CDR2 YYEEEE, per germline. CDR3 residues: CASSLRNRGSGQPQHF. CDR3 nucleotides: TGTGCCAGCAGCTTAAGGAACAGGGGGTCGGGACAGCCCCAGCATTTT.